Listed here are 10 T cell receptor beta chains from one sample, sequenced in a study of PD-L1 blockade in urothelial cancer. TCRdb's table, derived via immunoSEQ multiplex PCR, lists solely in-frame clones and lacks some. Of approximately 79,000 clones listed, around four fifths are singletons. Documented time point: pretreatment peripheral blood. Sequencing was performed on PBMCs, taken around atezolizumab (anti-PD-L1) treatment. The receptors were sampled from a man between 35 and 55 years old with urothelial cancer.

This clone came up a few times. The chain has TRBV2 and TRBJ1-5; no reliable D call. The germline V gene has CDR1 SNHLY and CDR2 FYNNEI. Between the trimmed V and J ends, which lost 10 bases and 4 bases, there was a span of 17 bases. The CDR3 runs 14 residues. The CDR3 DNA sequence: TGTGCCACCACCCGGGATACAGCGAATCAGCCCCAGCATTTT. Protein product: CATTRDTANQPQHF.

By share, this clone counts as medium-sized. The V and J genes are TRBV11-2 and TRBJ1-2; a possible D gene is TRBD1 (6 bases). This CDR3 is built from 13 residues. Germline values: CDR1 SGHAT, CDR2 FQNNGV. V was shortened by 5 bases and J by 6 bases, with 13 bases between the two germline ends. In DNA form, the CDR3 reads TGTGCCAGCAGCGTCGGACAGCTAGATGGCTACACCTTC. Its protein product is CASSVGQLDGYTF.

CDR3 nucleotide sequence: TGTGCCAGCAGCTCGGGACTCGAAGGCCCCTACGAGCAGTACTTC. Translated: CASSSGLEGPYEQYF. J is TRBJ2-7 and V is TRBV7-6; maybe TRBD2 (6 bases). Germline V gives CDR1 SGHVS, CDR2 FNYEAQ. CDR3 length: 15 residues. The V end was cut by 4 bases, the J end by 2 bases, with 15 bases between.

This chain joins TRBV7-9 and TRBJ1-4, with D unclear. V was pared by 1 base and J by 4 bases, with 10 bases between. Germline V gives CDR1 SEHNR, CDR2 FQNEAQ (reference sequence). The CDR3 contains 15 residues. The CDR3 protein is CASSLGEGINEKLFF. DNA of the CDR3: TGTGCCAGCAGCTTAGGCGAGGGAATTAATGAAAAACTGTTTTTT.

The chain is built from TRBV10-1 and TRBJ2-1, with 7 bases lining up with TRBD2. The V segment lost 5 bases and the J segment 7 bases; nucleotides outside the gene matches: 5. The CDR3 is 13 residues long. Per the germline V gene, CDR1 is WNHNN and CDR2 is SYGVQD (reference sequence). CDR3 coding DNA: TGCGCCAGCAGTATGAACGGGAGGAATGAGCAGTTCTTC. Translated: CASSMNGRNEQFF.

This clone was counted between two and nine times. V gene TRBV6-6 combines with J gene TRBJ1-2, with 7 bases aligning to TRBD1. Trimming at V came to 5 bases and at J to 8 bases, leaving 5 bases not matched to a gene. This CDR3 region has 12 residues. Germline V CDR1 and CDR2: MNHNY, SVGAGI (reference sequence). CDR3 residues: CASSETGNGYTF. CDR3 nucleotide sequence: TGTGCCAGCAGTGAGACAGGGAACGGCTACACCTTC.

The chain has TRBV11-2 and TRBJ2-2; the match to TRBD2 covers 14 bases. CDR3 length: 18 amino acids. The germline V gene has CDR1 SGHAT and CDR2 FQNNGV. Trimming cost V 5 bases and J 4 bases; bases outside gene matches: 9. CDR3 residues: CASSPRLAGGPGTGELFF. The DNA for the CDR3 is TGTGCCAGCAGCCCCAGACTAGCGGGAGGGCCGGGCACCGGGGAGCTGTTTTTT.

In its sample, this clone was seen once. V gene TRBV4-1 combines with J gene TRBJ2-3, with a possible D match to TRBD2 (7 bases). This CDR3 has 16 residues. The germline CDR1 and CDR2 sequences are MGHRA and YSYEKL. V lost 1 base to trimming and J lost 2 bases, with 13 bases between them. CDR3 coding DNA: TGCGCCAGCAGCCAAGCGAGGGGGGGGAACACAGATACGCAGTATTTT. It is translated as CASSQARGGNTDTQYF.

The chain is built from TRBV19 and TRBJ1-3, with a tentative D call TRBD1 (5 bases). The germline gives CDR1 LNHDA, CDR2 SQIVND (reference sequence). V shed 5 bases and J shed 3 bases, with 8 bases lying between them. The CDR3 length is 13 residues. Here the CDR3 reads CASSGGVGNTIYF. The CDR3 DNA reads TGTGCCAGTAGTGGAGGGGTTGGAAACACCATATATTTT.

The chain joins TRBV2 to TRBJ2-5; the match to TRBD1 covers 8 bases. The CDR3 consists of 14 residues. Germline V CDR1 and CDR2: SNHLY, FYNNEI. V trimming: 8 bases; J trimming: 5 bases; junction bases outside the gene matches: 10. The CDR3 loop reads CASGGLDRGETQYF. The CDR3 region has the DNA TGTGCCAGCGGGGGTTTAGACAGGGGCGAGACCCAGTACTTC.